Below are 8 T cell receptor beta chains sequenced from a single sample in a study of Ad26.COV2.S vaccination and SARS-CoV-2 variants. Treatment described: some 19 received Ad26.COV2.S at low or high dose, single or two shots; several received placebo; per-sample allocation not given. Sampling took place 63 days after the first vaccine or placebo injection. Profiled with immunoSEQ multiplex PCR; TCRdb holds only in-frame clones, not every one. The sample consists of 380,000 or so clones, roughly 89% of them appearing once. The sample in question was peripheral blood, obtained in a trial of Ad26.COV2.S vaccine versus placebo. The receptor source for this set is a person between 18 and 65 years old who received the Ad26.COV2.S COVID-19 vaccine or a placebo.

The genes are TRBV3-1 (or the pseudogene TRBV3-2) and TRBJ1-3; weak D call: TRBD1 (5 bases). V was cut by 8 bases and J by 0 bases, with 14 bases left in between. This CDR3 comprises 15 residues. Germline CDR1 is LGHDT and CDR2 is YNNKEL (reference sequence). DNA for the CDR3: TGTGCCAGCTCTAGAAAAGGGGACTCTGGAAACACCATATATTTT. Encoded protein: CASSRKGDSGNTIYF.

V is TRBV25-1 and J is TRBJ1-1; possible D gene TRBD1, 5 bases. Germline assignment: CDR1 MGHDK and CDR2 SYGVNS. The length of the CDR3 is 13 residues. The V and J ends lost 9 bases and 1 base respectively, with 12 bases between them. The CDR3 DNA sequence: TGTGCCAGTTCGACAGCCCCGAACACTGAAGCTTTCTTT. It encodes CASSTAPNTEAFF.

The V and J genes are TRBV6-5 and TRBJ2-1, with D possibly being TRBD1 (5 bases). CDR1 and CDR2 (germline): MNHEY, SVGAGI. The CDR3 extends over 14 amino acids. The V and J ends lost 7 bases and 5 bases respectively, with 15 bases between them. CDR3: CASMGQSENNEQFF. CDR3 nucleotides: TGTGCCAGCATGGGGCAGTCTGAAAACAATGAGCAGTTCTTC.

The CDR3 is CASSYDAGGSTEAFF. CDR3 coding DNA: TGTGCCAGCAGTTACGACGCAGGGGGTAGCACTGAAGCTTTCTTT. The rearrangement joins TRBV6-2 or TRBV6-3 to TRBJ1-1, with 7 nucleotides matching TRBD1. The germline V gene encodes CDR1 MNHEY and CDR2 SVGEGT. After removal of 2 bases from V and 4 bases from J, the junction contained 7 bases not matched to a gene. The CDR3 contains 15 residues.

V usage is TRBV5-4 and J usage is TRBJ2-1; D perhaps matches TRBD2 (7 bases). The ends were cut back, 0 bases at V and 4 bases at J, with 14 bases in the middle. CDR1 is SGHNT, CDR2 YYREEE, per germline (reference sequence). The CDR3 loop spans 16 amino acids. The CDR3 region has the DNA TGTGCCAGCAGCTTGGGACTGCGGGGGCTATACAATGAGCAGTTCTTC. Protein sequence: CASSLGLRGLYNEQFF.

The chain carries TRBV7-2 and TRBJ2-3; D is undetermined. Germline V gene data show CDR1 as SGHTA and CDR2 as FQGNSA. V was trimmed by 5 bases and J by 3 bases, leaving 9 bases between them. The CDR3 extends over 13 amino acids. For the CDR3, the DNA is TGTGCCAGCAGCCACGGCCAAACAGATACGCAGTATTTT. Encoded protein: CASSHGQTDTQYF.

J is TRBJ2-1 and V is TRBV5-4, with D unclear. The CDR3 contains 12 residues. The germline CDR1 and CDR2 sequences are SGHNT and YYREEE (reference sequence). V lost 5 bases and J 8 bases, leaving 11 bases between the germline ends. The CDR3 is CASSRGIDEQFF. The CDR3 DNA reads as TGTGCCAGCAGTCGTGGGATTGATGAGCAGTTCTTC.

This clone was observed a single time. V and J are TRBV7-9 and TRBJ1-2, with no clear D. Trimming stripped 4 bases from V and 4 bases from J, with 16 bases between. The CDR3 sequence is 15 residues long. CDR1 is SEHNR and CDR2 is FQNEAQ in the germline V gene (reference sequence). The CDR3 spells CASSSLSADGYGYTF. In nucleotides, the CDR3 is TGTGCCAGCAGCTCCCTATCGGCAGATGGCTATGGCTACACCTTC.